The 10 T cell receptor beta chains in this list originate from one sample, sequenced in a study of shared clonotypes between healthy human individuals. Here immunoSEQ multiplex PCR was the method, and the copy in TCRdb shows in-frame clones only, minus some. The sample yields about 2.3 million clones, 85% to 95% seen once. The source material was naive CD4+ T cells from PBMCs. The sample's subset: CD45RA+ positively selected. Receptor source: a man between 18 and 29 years old in good health. Some clones in this sample may be carry-over from other donors' samples.

This clone was seen once. The CDR3 DNA follows: TGTGCCAGCAGCCTTAGGGGGGGGCACTATTCACCCCTCCACTTT. Translated, it gives CASSLRGGHYSPLHF. The chain is built from TRBV5-6 and TRBJ1-6; a weak D match, TRBD1 (6 bases). Trimming pared 4 bases from V and 8 bases from J, leaving 16 bases between. Germline lookup yields CDR1 SGHDT and CDR2 YYEEEE. This CDR3 is built from 15 residues.

This clone has just a few counts. The rearrangement joins TRBV7-2 to TRBJ1-5; D may be TRBD1 (6 bases). CDR1 is SGHTA, CDR2 FQGNSA, per germline. V lost 5 bases and J 3 bases, leaving 17 bases between the germline ends. This CDR3 spans 16 amino acids. CDR3 residues: CASSPEVGTTNQPQHF. The CDR3 DNA sequence: TGTGCCAGCAGCCCCGAGGTGGGGACAACCAATCAGCCCCAGCATTTT.

The J gene is TRBJ2-1, the V gene TRBV9; 13 bases agree with TRBD2. With 7 bases clipped from V and 15 bases from J, the junction kept 10 bases outside the gene matches. This CDR3 is built from 13 residues. CDR1 is SGDLS and CDR2 is YYNGEE in the germline V gene. This chain's CDR3 is CASSGGLAGDRFF. In nucleotides, the CDR3 is TGTGCCAGCTCTGGAGGACTAGCGGGAGATCGGTTCTTC. Full variable domain (rest looked up from reference TRBV9 and TRBJ2-1): DSGVTQTPKHLITATGQRVTLRCSPRSGDLSVYWYQQSLDQGLQFLIQYYNGEERAKGNILERFSAQQFPDLHSELNLSSLELGDSALYFCASSGGLAGDRFFGPGTRLTVL.

The rearrangement uses TRBV10-1 and TRBJ2-3; D perhaps matches TRBD2 (5 bases). Between the trimmed V and J ends, which lost 3 bases and 1 base, there was a span of 14 bases. This CDR3 spans 16 amino acids. Germline assignment: CDR1 WNHNN and CDR2 SYGVQD (reference sequence). This CDR3 is CASSDPGLDRTDTQYF. CDR3 sequence (DNA): TGCGCCAGCAGTGATCCCGGACTTGACCGCACAGATACGCAGTATTTT.

The V gene is TRBV28, the J gene TRBJ2-5, with 13 nucleotides matching TRBD2. The CDR3 is made up of 19 amino acids. Germline assignment: CDR1 MDHEN and CDR2 SYDVKM. V lost 6 bases and J lost 1; bases outside the gene matches: 14. CDR3 DNA: TGTGCCAGCAGCCATGGACTAGCGGGAGTGTGGGGCGGCCAAGAGACCCAGTACTTC. It encodes CASSHGLAGVWGGQETQYF.

As concerns this clone: The sample carries other DNA sequences with the same CDR3. The rearrangement uses TRBV9 and TRBJ2-2; D is uncertain. Per germline, CDR1 SGDLS and CDR2 YYNGEE. There are 15 residues in the CDR3. V was pared by 0 bases and J by 2 bases, with 8 bases between. The CDR3 nucleotides read TGTGCCAGCAGCGTAGGTGGCGGAAACACCGGGGAGCTGTTTTTT. This sequence encodes CASSVGGGNTGELFF.

V and J are TRBV28 and TRBJ1-3; TRBD1 agrees at 7 bases. Germline-derived CDR1 and CDR2 are MDHEN and SYDVKM. The CDR3 contains 14 residues. V lost 8 bases, J lost 2 bases, and 6 bases stayed unmatched. CDR3 coding DNA: TGTGCCAGCCGAAACAGGGGCCCTGGAAACACCATATATTTT. This codes for CASRNRGPGNTIYF. The variable domain in full, with the rest retrieved from reference TRBV28 and TRBJ1-3, is DVKVTQSSRYLVKRTGEKVFLECVQDMDHENMFWYRQDPGLGLRLIYFSYDVKMKEKGDIPEGYSVSREKKERFSLILESASTNQTSMYLCASRNRGPGNTIYFGEGSWLTVV.

CDR3 coding DNA: TGTGCCAGCAGGCCGGGACAGGGGGGGGAGACCCAGTACTTC. Its translation: CASRPGQGGETQYF. The J gene is TRBJ2-5, the V gene TRBV2, with 11 bases aligning to TRBD1. Losses at the gene ends were 6 bases for V and 5 bases for J; bases not matched to a gene: 5. This CDR3 has 14 residues. Looked up from germline, CDR1 is SNHLY and CDR2 is FYNNEI.

The chain joins TRBV5-1 to TRBJ2-5; 7 bases agree with TRBD1. The assigned J gene may be wrong: the sequence end matches TRBJ2-7 better. CDR1 and CDR2 from the germline V gene are SGHRS and YFSETQ. The CDR3 extends over 14 amino acids. The CDR3 region is CASSWGTATYEQYF. The CDR3 DNA follows: TGCGCCAGCAGCTGGGGGACAGCCACCTACGAGCAGTACTTC.

This clone appeared once. This chain links TRBV7-3 with TRBJ2-5, with 7 positions matching TRBD1. Germline values: CDR1 SGHTA, CDR2 FQGTGA. Unmatched junction bases numbered 11, after V lost 5 bases and J lost 5 bases. The CDR3 has 15 amino acids. The CDR3 loop is CASSVVGTEGETQYF. CDR3 sequence (DNA): TGTGCCAGCAGCGTCGTCGGGACAGAAGGGGAGACCCAGTACTTC.